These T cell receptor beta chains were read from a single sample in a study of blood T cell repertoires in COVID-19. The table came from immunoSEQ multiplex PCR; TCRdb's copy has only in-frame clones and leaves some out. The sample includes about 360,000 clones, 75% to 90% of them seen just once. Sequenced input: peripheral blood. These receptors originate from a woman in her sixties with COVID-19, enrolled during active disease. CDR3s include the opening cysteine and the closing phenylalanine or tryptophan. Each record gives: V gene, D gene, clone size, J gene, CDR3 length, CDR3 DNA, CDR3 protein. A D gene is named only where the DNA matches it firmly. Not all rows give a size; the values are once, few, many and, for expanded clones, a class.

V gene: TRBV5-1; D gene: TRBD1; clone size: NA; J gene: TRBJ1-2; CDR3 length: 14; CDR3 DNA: TGCGCCAGCACACCGGGACAGGGTAACTATGGCTACACCTTC; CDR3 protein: CASTPGQGNYGYTF
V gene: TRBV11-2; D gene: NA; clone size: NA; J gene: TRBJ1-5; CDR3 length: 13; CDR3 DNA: TGTGCCAGCAGCTTAGAGCGGGGTTTCCCCCAGCATTTT; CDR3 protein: CASSLERGFPQHF
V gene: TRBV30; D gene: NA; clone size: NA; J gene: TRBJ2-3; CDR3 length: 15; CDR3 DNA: TGTGCCTGGAGTCGGGCGGACTACAGCACAGATACGCAGTATTTT; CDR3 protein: CAWSRADYSTDTQYF
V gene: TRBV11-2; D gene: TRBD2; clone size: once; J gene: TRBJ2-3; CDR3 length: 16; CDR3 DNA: TGTGCCAGCCAACCCCCCCAGACTAGCAGAGCAGATACGCAGTATTTT; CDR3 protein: CASQPPQTSRADTQYF
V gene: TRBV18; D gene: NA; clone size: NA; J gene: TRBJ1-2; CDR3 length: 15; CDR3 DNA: TGTGCCAGCTCACCCGCGACATCCCCTGAGAATGGCTACACCTTC; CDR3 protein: CASSPATSPENGYTF
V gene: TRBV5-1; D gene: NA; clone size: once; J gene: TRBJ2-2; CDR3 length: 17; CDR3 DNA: TGCGCCAGCAGCTTGGGGGGGCGCGGAGCTAACACCGGGGAGCTGTTTTTT; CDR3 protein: CASSLGGRGANTGELFF
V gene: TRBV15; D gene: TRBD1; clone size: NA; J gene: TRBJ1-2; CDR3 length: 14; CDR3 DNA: TGTGCCACCAGACAGGGGACAACTAACTATGGCTACACCTTC; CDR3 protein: CATRQGTTNYGYTF
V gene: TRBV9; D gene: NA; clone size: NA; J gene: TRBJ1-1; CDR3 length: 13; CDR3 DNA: TGTGCCAGCAGCGCTCGCCAGGGCTCTGAAGCTTTCTTT; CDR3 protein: CASSARQGSEAFF
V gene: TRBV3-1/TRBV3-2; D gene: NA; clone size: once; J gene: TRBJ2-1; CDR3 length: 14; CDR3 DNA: TGTGCCAGCAGCCCGGGCAGGGCCTCGAATGAGCAGTTCTTC; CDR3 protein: CASSPGRASNEQFF
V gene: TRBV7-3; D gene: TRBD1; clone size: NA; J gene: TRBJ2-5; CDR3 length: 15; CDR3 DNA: TGTGCCAGCAGCTCCTTCCAGGGGGCAGGAGAGACCCAGTACTTC; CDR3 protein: CASSSFQGAGETQYF
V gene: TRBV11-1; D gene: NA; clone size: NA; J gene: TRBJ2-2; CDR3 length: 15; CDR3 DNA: TGTGCCAGCAGAGGAGAGGGACTGAACACCGGGGAGCTGTTTTTT; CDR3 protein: CASRGEGLNTGELFF
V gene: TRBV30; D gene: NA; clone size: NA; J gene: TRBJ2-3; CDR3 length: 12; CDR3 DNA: TGTGCCTGGAGTCCAGATCCAGATACGCAGTATTTT; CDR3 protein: CAWSPDPDTQYF
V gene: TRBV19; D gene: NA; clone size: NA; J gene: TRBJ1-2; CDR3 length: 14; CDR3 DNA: TGTGCCAGTAGTTTACAGGGAATTAACTATGGCTACACCTTC; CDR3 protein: CASSLQGINYGYTF
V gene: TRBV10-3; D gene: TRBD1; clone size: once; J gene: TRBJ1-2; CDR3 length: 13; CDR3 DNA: TGTGCCTTTCAGAGCGGACAGGGGGACGGCTACACCTTC; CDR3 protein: CAFQSGQGDGYTF
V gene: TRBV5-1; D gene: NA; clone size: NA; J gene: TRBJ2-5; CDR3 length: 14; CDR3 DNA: TGCGCCAGCAGCTTGGTTGTAGCGGAAGAGACCCAGTACTTC; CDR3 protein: CASSLVVAEETQYF
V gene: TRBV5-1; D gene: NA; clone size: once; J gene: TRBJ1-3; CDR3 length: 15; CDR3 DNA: TGCGCCAGCAGCTTGAGAACAACCCTCTCTGACACCATATATTTT; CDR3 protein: CASSLRTTLSDTIYF
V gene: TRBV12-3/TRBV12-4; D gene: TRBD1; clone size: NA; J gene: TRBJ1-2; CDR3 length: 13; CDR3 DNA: TGTGCCAGCAGTTTAGGGGACAGCTATGGCTACACCTTC; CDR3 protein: CASSLGDSYGYTF
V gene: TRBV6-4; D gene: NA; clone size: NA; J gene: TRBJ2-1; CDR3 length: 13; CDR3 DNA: TGTGCCAGCAGTGACCAGGGGTTAGATGAGCAGTTCTTC; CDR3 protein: CASSDQGLDEQFF
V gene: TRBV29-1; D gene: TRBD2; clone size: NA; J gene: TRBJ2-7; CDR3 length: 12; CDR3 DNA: TGCAGCGTTGAAGAGGGGGGGGTCGAGCAGTACTTC; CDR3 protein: CSVEEGGVEQYF
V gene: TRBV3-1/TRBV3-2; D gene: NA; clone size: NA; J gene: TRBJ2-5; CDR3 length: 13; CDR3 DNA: TGTGCCAGCAGCCAAGGCCTCCGGGAGACCCAGTACTTC; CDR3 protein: CASSQGLRETQYF
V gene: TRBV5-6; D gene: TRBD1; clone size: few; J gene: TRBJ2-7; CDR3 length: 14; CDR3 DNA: TGTGCCAGCAGTTGGGGACAGGGTACCTACGAGCAGTACTTC; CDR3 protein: CASSWGQGTYEQYF
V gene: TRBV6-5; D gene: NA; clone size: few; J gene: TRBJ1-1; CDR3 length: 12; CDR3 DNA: TGTGCCAGAGGCGGGGGGAACACTGAAGCTTTCTTT; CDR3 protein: CARGGGNTEAFF
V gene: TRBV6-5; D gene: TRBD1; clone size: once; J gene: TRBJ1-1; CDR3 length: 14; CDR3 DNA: TGTGCCAGCAGCCAAGGGACAGGAAACACTGAAGCTTTCTTT; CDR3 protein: CASSQGTGNTEAFF
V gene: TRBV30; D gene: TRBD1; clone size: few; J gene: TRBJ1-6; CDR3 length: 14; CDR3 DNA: TGTGCCGGGAACAGAGGGACAGGGAATTCACCCCTCCACTTT; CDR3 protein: CAGNRGTGNSPLHF
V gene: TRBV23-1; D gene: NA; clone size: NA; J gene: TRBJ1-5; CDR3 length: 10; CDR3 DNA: TGCGCCAGTCCGGATCAGCCCCAGCATTTT; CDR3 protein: CASPDQPQHF
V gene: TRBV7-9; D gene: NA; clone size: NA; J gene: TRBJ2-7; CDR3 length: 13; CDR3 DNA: TGTGCCAGCAGCTTAGCGGCAGGGATCGAGCAGTACTTC; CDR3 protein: CASSLAAGIEQYF
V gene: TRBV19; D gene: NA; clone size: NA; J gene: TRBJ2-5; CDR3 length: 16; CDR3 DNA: TGTGCCAGTAGTATAGCCAGGTCAGGGGCGCGGGAGACCCAGTACTTC; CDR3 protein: CASSIARSGARETQYF
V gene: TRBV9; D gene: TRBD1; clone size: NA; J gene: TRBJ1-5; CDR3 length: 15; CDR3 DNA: TGTGCCAGCAGCGTGGCCGGACAGGGAGATCAGCCCCAGCATTTT; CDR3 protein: CASSVAGQGDQPQHF
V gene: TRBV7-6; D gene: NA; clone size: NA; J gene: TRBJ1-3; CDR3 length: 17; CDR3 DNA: TGTGCCAGCAGCCTAGTTATCGGGTCTTACTCTGGAAACACCATATATTTT; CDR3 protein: CASSLVIGSYSGNTIYF
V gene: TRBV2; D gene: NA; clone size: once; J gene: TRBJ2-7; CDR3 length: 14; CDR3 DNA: TGTGCCAGCAGCCCCCGGGACACCTCCTACGAGCAGTACTTC; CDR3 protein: CASSPRDTSYEQYF
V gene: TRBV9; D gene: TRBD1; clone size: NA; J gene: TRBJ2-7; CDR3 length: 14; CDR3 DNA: TGTGCCAGCAGCCCAGGGACAGAGAACTACGAGCAGTACTTC; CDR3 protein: CASSPGTENYEQYF
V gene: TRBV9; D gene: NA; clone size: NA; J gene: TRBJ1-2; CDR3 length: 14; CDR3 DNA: TGTGCCAGCAGCGCCGAAGGGAGTAGAGCTGGCTACACCTTC; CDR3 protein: CASSAEGSRAGYTF
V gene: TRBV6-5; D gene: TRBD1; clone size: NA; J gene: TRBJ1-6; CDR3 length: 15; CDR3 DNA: TGTGCCAGCAGAAGACAGGGGTGGGATAATTCACCCCTCCACTTT; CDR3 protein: CASRRQGWDNSPLHF
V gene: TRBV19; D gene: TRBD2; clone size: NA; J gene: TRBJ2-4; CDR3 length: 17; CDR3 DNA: TGTGCCAGTAGTGGGGCTAGCGGGGGTTATTCCAAAAACATTCAGTACTTC; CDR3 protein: CASSGASGGYSKNIQYF
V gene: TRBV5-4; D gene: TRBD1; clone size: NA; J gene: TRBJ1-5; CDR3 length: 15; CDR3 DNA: TGTGCCAGCAGCCGCGGGACAGGGGATGAGCAGCCCCAGCATTTT; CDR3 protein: CASSRGTGDEQPQHF
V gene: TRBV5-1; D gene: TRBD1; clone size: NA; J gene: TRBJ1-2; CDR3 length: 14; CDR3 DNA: TGCGCCAGCAGCGAACCCGGGACAGGGAATGGCTACACCTTC; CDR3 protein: CASSEPGTGNGYTF
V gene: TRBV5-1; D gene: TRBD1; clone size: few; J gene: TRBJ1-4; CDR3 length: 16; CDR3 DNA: TGCGCCAGCAGCCGAACCGTGGGGACAGCAAATGAAAAACTGTTTTTT; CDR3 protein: CASSRTVGTANEKLFF